The present entry profiles one TCR beta chain with its context. These donors counted as nominally healthy when sampled, but unrecorded immune exposures were likely. Germline CDR1 SGHNT, CDR2 YYREEE (reference sequence). After removal of 10 bases from V and 5 bases from J, the junction contained 18 bases not matched to a gene. CDR3 length equals 16 residues. These data come from a study of cytomegalovirus exposure and HLA in healthy donors. PCR involved 60 Vbeta and 13 Jbeta primers. The method was immunoSEQ multiplex PCR; TCRdb's version includes in-frame clones alone and lacks a portion of them. The table shows around 94,000 clones, with around 85% occurring only once.

Sequences were obtained from PBMCs. The clonotype comes from a man between 18 and 29 years old in good health and CMV-seronegative. The V and J genes are TRBV5-4 and TRBJ2-7, with 10 bases that match TRBD2. This CDR3 is CAGGLAGVLVFHEQYF. CDR3 bases: TGTGCCGGCGGGCTAGCGGGAGTATTAGTCTTCCACGAGCAGTACTTC. Looking up the rest from reference TRBV5-4 and TRBJ2-7 gives the full variable domain: ETGVTQSPTHLIKTRGQQVTLRCSSQSGHNTVSWYQQALGQGPQFIFQYYREEENGRGNFPPRFSGLQFPNYSSELNVNALELDDSALYLCAGGLAGVLVFHEQYFGPGTRLTVT.